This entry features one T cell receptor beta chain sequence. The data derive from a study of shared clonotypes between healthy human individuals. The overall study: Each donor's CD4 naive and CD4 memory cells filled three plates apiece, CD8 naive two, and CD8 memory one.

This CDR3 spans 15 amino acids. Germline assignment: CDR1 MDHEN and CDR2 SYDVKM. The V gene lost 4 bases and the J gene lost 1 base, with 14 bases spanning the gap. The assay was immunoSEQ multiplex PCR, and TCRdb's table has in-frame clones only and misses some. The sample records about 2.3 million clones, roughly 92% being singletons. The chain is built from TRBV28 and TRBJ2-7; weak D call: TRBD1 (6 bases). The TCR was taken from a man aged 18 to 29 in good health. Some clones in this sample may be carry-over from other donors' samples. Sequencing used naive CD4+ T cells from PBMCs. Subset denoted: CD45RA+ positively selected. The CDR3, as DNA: TGTGCCAGCAGTTCGACCTCTAGGGGGTCCTACGAGCAGTACTTC. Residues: CASSSTSRGSYEQYF.